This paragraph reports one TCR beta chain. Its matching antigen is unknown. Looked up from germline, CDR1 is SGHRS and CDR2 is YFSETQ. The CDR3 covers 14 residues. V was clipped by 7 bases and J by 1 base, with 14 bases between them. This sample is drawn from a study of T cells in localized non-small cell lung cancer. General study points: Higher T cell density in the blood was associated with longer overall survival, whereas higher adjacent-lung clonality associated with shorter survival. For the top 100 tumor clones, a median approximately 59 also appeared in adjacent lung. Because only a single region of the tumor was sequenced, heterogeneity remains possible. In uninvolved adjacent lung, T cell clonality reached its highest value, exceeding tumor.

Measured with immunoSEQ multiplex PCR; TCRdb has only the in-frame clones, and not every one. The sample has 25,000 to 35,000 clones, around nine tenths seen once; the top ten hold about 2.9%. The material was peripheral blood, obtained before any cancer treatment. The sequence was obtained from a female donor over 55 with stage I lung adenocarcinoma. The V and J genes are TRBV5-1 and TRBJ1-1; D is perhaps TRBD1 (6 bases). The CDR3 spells CASSRGLGNTEAFF. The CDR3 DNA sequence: TGCGCCAGCTCCCGGGGGCTGGGGAACACTGAAGCTTTCTTT.